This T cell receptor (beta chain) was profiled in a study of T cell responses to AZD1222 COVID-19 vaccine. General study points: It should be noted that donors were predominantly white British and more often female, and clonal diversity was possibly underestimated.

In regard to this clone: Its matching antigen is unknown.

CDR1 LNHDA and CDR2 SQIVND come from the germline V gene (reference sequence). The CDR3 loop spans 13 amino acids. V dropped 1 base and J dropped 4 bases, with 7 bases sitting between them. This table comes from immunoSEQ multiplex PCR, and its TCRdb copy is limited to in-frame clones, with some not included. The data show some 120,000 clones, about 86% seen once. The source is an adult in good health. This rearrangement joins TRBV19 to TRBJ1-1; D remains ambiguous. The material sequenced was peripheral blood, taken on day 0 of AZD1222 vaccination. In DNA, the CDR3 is TGTGCCAGTAGTATAGGTCCTGGCACTGAAGCTTTCTTT. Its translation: CASSIGPGTEAFF.